These 7 T cell receptor beta chains share one sample of origin, sequenced in a study of cytomegalovirus exposure and HLA in healthy donors. 13 Jbeta primers and 60 Vbeta primers were used for the PCR. Assay used: immunoSEQ multiplex PCR; TCRdb lists only in-frame clones, some missing. The table lists tens of thousands of clones, about 80% of them singletons. The sequencing input was PBMCs. Receptors originate from a young man in good health and CMV-seronegative.

Here the CDR3 DNA reads TGTGCCAGCAGTTTCGACATATCGAACACCGGGGAGCTGTTTTTT. This encodes CASSFDISNTGELFF. The rearrangement links TRBV6-5 to TRBJ2-2; D gene uncertain. The CDR3 runs 15 residues. Germline V gene data show CDR1 as MNHEY and CDR2 as SVGAGI. Trimming stripped 4 bases from V and 0 bases from J, with 9 bases between.

CDR3 residues: CASSPSRDYGYTF. DNA for the CDR3: TGCGCCAGCAGCCCGTCCAGGGACTATGGCTACACCTTC. V usage is TRBV4-3 and J usage is TRBJ1-2, with a tentative D call TRBD1 (5 bases). Trimming cost V 4 bases and J 3 bases, with 9 bases left between them. Germline V lookup: CDR1 LGHNA, CDR2 YSLEER. This CDR3 has 13 amino acids.

The genes are TRBV9 and TRBJ1-4; no firm D call. The germline V and J ends were trimmed by 3 bases and 13 bases, with 13 bases remaining between them. Germline V gene lookup returns CDR1 SGDLS and CDR2 YYNGEE. The CDR3 extends over 12 amino acids. The CDR3 loop is CASSALVRGLFF. DNA for the CDR3: TGTGCCAGCAGCGCTCTGGTTCGGGGACTGTTTTTT.

This clone came up once. The rearrangement joins TRBV25-1 to TRBJ1-3; 8 positions match TRBD1. The length of the CDR3 is 16 residues. The junction had 5 bases not matched to a gene; V was cut back by 2 bases and J by 2 bases. Germline V gene lookup returns CDR1 MGHDK and CDR2 SYGVNS. Here the CDR3 reads CASSEPRTGPGNTIYF. The CDR3 nucleotides read TGTGCCAGCAGTGAACCCCGGACAGGGCCTGGAAACACCATATATTTT.

The chain uses TRBV10-3 and TRBJ1-5, with TRBD1 matching over 7 bases. After removal of 4 bases from V and 4 bases from J, the junction contained 10 bases not matched to a gene. CDR1 is ENHRY and CDR2 is SYGVKD in the germline V gene. The CDR3 sequence is 16 residues long. The CDR3 coding sequence is TGTGCCATCAGTGTCGCAGGGGGGAAAGGAAATCAGCCCCAGCATTTT. It yields the protein CAISVAGGKGNQPQHF.

V and J are TRBV5-1 and TRBJ1-1; 8 bases match TRBD1. The length of the CDR3 is 14 residues. Germline loops: CDR1 SGHRS, CDR2 YFSETQ. The V gene end was trimmed by 2 bases and the J gene end by 4 bases; junction bases not matched to a gene: 4. CDR3 nucleotides: TGCGCCAGCAGCTTCAAACAGGGGGGCACTGAAGCTTTCTTT. It codes for CASSFKQGGTEAFF.

The V call is TRBV9, the J call TRBJ2-1; D perhaps matches TRBD2 (7 bases). Trimming removed 2 bases from V and 0 bases from J, with 12 bases in between. Germline lookup yields CDR1 SGDLS and CDR2 YYNGEE. The CDR3 consists of 16 residues. The CDR3 loop reads CASSVGGAYSYNEQFF. In DNA form, the CDR3 reads TGTGCCAGCAGCGTGGGGGGGGCCTACTCCTACAATGAGCAGTTCTTC.